This entry lists 8 T cell receptor beta chains sequenced from one sample in a study of blood T cell repertoires in COVID-19. The table came from immunoSEQ multiplex PCR; TCRdb's copy has only in-frame clones and leaves some out. The sample shows around 150,000 clones, approximately 80% of them seen only once. Sequenced: peripheral blood. Source of these receptors: a woman aged 45-65 years with acute or convalescent COVID-19.

The chain is built from TRBV7-9 and TRBJ2-1, with TRBD2 matching 11 bases. With V trimmed by 5 bases and J by 8 bases, 8 bases remained unmatched. The CDR3 has 15 amino acids. CDR1 is SEHNR and CDR2 is FQNEAQ in the germline V gene (reference sequence). This CDR3 reads CASSRSGGVLDEQFF. CDR3 coding DNA: TGTGCCAGCAGCCGTAGCGGGGGGGTCTTGGATGAGCAGTTCTTC.

V usage is TRBV19 and J usage is TRBJ2-6; 7 nucleotides line up with TRBD1. CDR1 LNHDA and CDR2 SQIVND come from the germline V gene (reference sequence). The CDR3 spans 17 residues. Trimming took 6 bases from V and 0 from J; bases not matched to a gene: 8. Here the CDR3 reads CASSGQVKSSGANVLTF. CDR3 sequence (DNA): TGTGCCAGTAGCGGACAGGTTAAGAGCTCTGGGGCCAACGTCCTGACTTTC.

CDR3 nucleotides: TGTGCCAGCAGCCAACCAGGGGACCCAACTAATGAAAAACTGTTTTTT. This gives the protein CASSQPGDPTNEKLFF. This chain joins TRBV3-1 (or the pseudogene TRBV3-2) and TRBJ1-4; maybe TRBD1 (6 bases). This CDR3 comprises 16 residues. V lost 2 bases and J lost 0, with 10 bases in between. In germline, CDR1 is LGHDT, CDR2 YNNKEL (reference sequence).

The rearrangement links TRBV4-2 to TRBJ1-6, with a tentative D call TRBD1 (6 bases). Germline CDR1 reads LGHNA; CDR2 reads YNFKEQ. The CDR3 contains 16 residues. Deletions cut 6 bases from V and 9 bases from J, with 21 bases between. The CDR3 reads CASSLGQGPEGSPLHF. DNA of the CDR3: TGTGCCAGCAGTTTAGGGCAGGGGCCTGAGGGTTCACCCCTCCACTTT.

The chain recombines TRBV7-6 with TRBJ2-1, with 10 bases aligning to TRBD1. Germline trimming cut 3 bases from V and 8 bases from J; bases unmatched to any gene: 7. There are 15 residues in the CDR3. The germline CDR1 and CDR2 sequences are SGHVS and FNYEAQ. CDR3 coding DNA: TGTGCCAGCAGCTTGATGTACGGGACAGGGGATGAGCAGTTCTTC. This codes for CASSLMYGTGDEQFF.

This clone was counted once. The chain joins TRBV7-9 to TRBJ1-2; possibly TRBD1 for D (5 bases). The V end was cut by 4 bases, the J end by 7 bases, with 13 bases between. CDR1 and CDR2 (germline): SEHNR, FQNEAQ (reference sequence). The CDR3 totals 13 residues. CDR3 nucleotide sequence: TGTGCCAGCAGCTCCGGTGGAGGGGCTGGCTACACCTTC. Protein sequence: CASSSGGGAGYTF.

CDR3 region: CASRLLAGGQETQYF. For the CDR3, the DNA is TGTGCCAGCAGGCTCCTAGCGGGGGGCCAAGAGACCCAGTACTTC. The gene calls are TRBV6-5 and TRBJ2-5; 11 nucleotides line up with TRBD2. This CDR3 has 15 amino acids. Trimming removed 6 bases from V and 1 base from J; junction bases left unmatched: 4. Germline V lookup: CDR1 MNHEY, CDR2 SVGAGI.

This sequence joins TRBV5-4 and TRBJ2-1; 9 bases match TRBD2. Germline CDR1 is SGHNT and CDR2 is YYREEE (reference sequence). V lost 5 bases, J lost 8 bases, and 11 bases stayed unmatched. The CDR3 extends over 15 amino acids. CDR3 bases: TGTGCCAGCAGGTACTTGGCGGGGGGGCCCGATGAGCAGTTCTTC. Encoded protein: CASRYLAGGPDEQFF.